This T cell receptor beta chain is from a study of control samples from healthy donors and cancer patients. Profiling relied on immunoSEQ multiplex PCR, and the TCRdb table lists in-frame clones only, not all of them. The sample spans about 200,000 clones; the ten largest clones claim around 2%. There are 14 residues in the CDR3. CDR1 and CDR2 (germline): SGHNT, YYREEE (reference sequence). The germline V and J ends were trimmed by 3 bases and 4 bases, with 11 bases remaining between them. The V call is TRBV5-4, the J call TRBJ1-3; D not certain. The sample comprised blood. The source is a woman aged 25 to 39 in good health. CDR3: CASSSQVLGNTIYF. In DNA form, the CDR3 reads TGTGCCAGCAGCTCACAAGTTCTCGGAAACACCATATATTTT.